The 30 T cell receptor beta chains presented below share a single source sample, sequenced in a study of patients and donors after allogeneic stem cell transplantation. Each CDR3 protein gets one entry after TCRdb re-called the RT-PCR reads with MiXCR. Here the sample spans approximately 200,000 distinct CDR3 sequences, roughly 38% being singletons. Sequenced sample: blood, either unsorted or a sorted T cell fraction (not recorded which). These receptors were taken from a human donor who was either an allogeneic HSCT recipient or a stem cell or donor lymphocyte infusion donor (not recorded which). It is not recorded whose cells these are; they may come from a transplant donor.

This clonotype was detected only a few times. The rearrangement links TRBV12-3 or TRBV12-4 to TRBJ1-2; TRBD1 agrees at 7 bases. The V gene end was trimmed by 3 bases and the J gene end by 9 bases; junction bases not matched to a gene: 10. There are 14 residues in the CDR3. CDR3 DNA: TGTGCCAGCAGTTTGGGTTCGGGACAGCTCAGCTACACCTTC. The encoded protein is CASSLGSGQLSYTF.

This rearrangement joins TRBV4-2 to TRBJ1-1; D possibly corresponds to TRBD1 (6 bases). V lost 1 base and J 7 bases, leaving 22 bases between the germline ends. This CDR3 comprises 17 residues. Germline V gene lookup returns CDR1 LGHNA and CDR2 YNFKEQ. In DNA, the CDR3 is TGTGCCAGCAGCCAAGTAAGGGGACAAACCCGGGGATATGAAGCTTTCTTT. Translating it yields CASSQVRGQTRGYEAFF.

The chain recombines TRBV12-3 or TRBV12-4 with TRBJ1-2, with D possibly matching TRBD1 (5 bases). V was pared by 4 bases and J by 4 bases, with 7 bases between. This CDR3 region has 12 residues. The DNA of the CDR3 is TGTGCCAGCAGTTATAGGGGCTATGGCTACACCTTC. Protein: CASSYRGYGYTF.

The chain combines TRBV4-1 with TRBJ1-2, with D uncertain. The germline gives CDR1 MGHRA, CDR2 YSYEKL. CDR3 length: 16 residues. V gave up 1 base and J gave up 8 bases, with 20 bases separating them. This CDR3 reads CASSQGGIGRRRGYTF. CDR3 sequence (DNA): TGCGCCAGCAGCCAAGGGGGAATCGGGAGACGAAGGGGCTACACCTTC.

As concerns this clonotype: Likely a read error: the CDR3 ends without its conserved phenylalanine or tryptophan. The chain is built from TRBV30 and TRBJ1-6; 7 bases line up with TRBD1. Germline V gene data show CDR1 as GTSNPN and CDR2 as SVGIG (reference sequence). This CDR3 has 14 amino acids. V shed 2 bases, J shed 7 bases, and the junction held 5 bases outside the gene matches. CDR3 amino acids: CAWSIQGYNSPLHL. The CDR3 DNA reads as TGTGCCTGGAGTATACAGGGGTACAATTCACCCCTCCACTTG.

V and J are TRBV4-1 and TRBJ2-5, with D unclear. Trimming removed 1 base from V and 5 bases from J, with 5 bases in between. CDR1 MGHRA and CDR2 YSYEKL come from the germline V gene. This CDR3 contains 12 residues. CDR3 residues: CASSQVWETQYF. The CDR3 coding sequence is TGCGCCAGCAGCCAAGTTTGGGAGACCCAGTACTTC.

The chain couples TRBV12-3 or TRBV12-4 to TRBJ1-5; TRBD1 might be the D (5 bases). The CDR3 contains 14 residues. The V end lost 6 bases, the J end lost 3 bases, and 12 bases lay between the germline ends. The CDR3 protein is CASRDTGINQPQHF. The CDR3 DNA is TGTGCCAGCAGGGACACAGGAATCAATCAGCCCCAGCATTTT.

This clonotype was counted only a few times. This chain joins TRBV12-3 or TRBV12-4 and TRBJ1-1, with 9 positions matching TRBD1. V shed 6 bases and J 4 bases; nucleotides not matched to a gene: 6. CDR3 size: 14 residues. The CDR3 coding sequence is TGTGCCAGCAGCCGCGACAGGGGGGGCACTGAAGCTTTCTTT. Translated, it gives CASSRDRGGTEAFF.

V gene TRBV27 combines with J gene TRBJ1-1; 9 bases are shared with TRBD1. CDR3 length: 16 residues. Germline-derived CDR1 and CDR2 are MNHEY and SMNVEV (reference sequence). With 1 base clipped from V and 0 bases from J, the junction kept 3 bases outside the gene matches. CDR3 protein: CASSLLTGGVNTEAFF. CDR3 nucleotides: TGTGCCAGCAGTTTATTGACAGGGGGTGTGAACACTGAAGCTTTCTTT.

The chain uses TRBV5-5 and TRBJ1-1, with 7 bases identical to TRBD1. This CDR3 is built from 14 residues. Germline V lookup: CDR1 SGHKS, CDR2 YYEKEE (reference sequence). J was trimmed by 0 bases and V by 2 bases; bases with no gene match: 1. The CDR3 region is CASSFTGVNTEAFF. For the CDR3, the DNA is TGTGCCAGCAGCTTCACAGGGGTGAACACTGAAGCTTTCTTT.

This clonotype was seen more than once but under ten times. The chain employs TRBV27 and TRBJ1-1; unclear D gene. This CDR3 is 15 amino acids long. Germline CDR1 MNHEY, CDR2 SMNVEV (reference sequence). V was cut by 6 bases and J by 11 bases, with 25 bases left in between. The CDR3 spells CASSPVGGASGRAFF. In DNA, the CDR3 is TGTGCCAGCAGCCCTGTCGGAGGAGCCTCGGGAAGGGCTTTCTTT.

The table lists this clonotype with a few counts. The chain combines TRBV6-6 with TRBJ1-2; 7 nucleotides agree with TRBD1. The CDR3 loop spans 14 amino acids. Per germline, CDR1 MNHNY and CDR2 SVGAGI (reference sequence). The V gene end was trimmed by 7 bases and the J gene end by 3 bases; junction bases not matched to a gene: 8. In DNA, the CDR3 is TGTGCCAGCACCCAAAGGGGGCCGGACTATGGCTACACCTTC. This sequence encodes CASTQRGPDYGYTF.

The rearrangement joins TRBV12-3 or TRBV12-4 to TRBJ1-5; the match to TRBD1 covers 7 bases. The CDR3 spans 13 residues. The ends lost 7 bases at V and 9 bases at J; junction bases unmatched: 9. The CDR3 is CASTRGGRRPQHF. CDR3 in DNA: TGTGCCAGCACCCGAGGGGGCCGGCGGCCCCAGCATTTT.

Details on this clonotype: One end of the junction does not line up with germline, which may come from a read error. This chain connects TRBV19 to TRBJ2-1, with D tentatively TRBD1 or TRBD2 (6 bases each). The CDR3 contains 15 residues. Germline V lookup: CDR1 LNHDA, CDR2 SQIVND (reference sequence). This chain's CDR3 is CASRIGGPTNNEQFF. The CDR3 DNA reads TGTGCCAGTAGGATAGGGGGGCCCACCAACAATGAGCAGTTCTTC. Full variable domain (rest looked up from reference TRBV19 and TRBJ2-1): DGGITQSPKYLFRKEGQNVTLSCEQNLNHDAMYWYRQDPGQGLRLIYYSQIVNDFQKGDIAEGYSVSREKKESFPLTVTSAQKNPTAFYLCASRIGGPTNNEQFFGPGTRLTVL.

This clonotype turned up a few times. The CDR3 DNA follows: TGCGCCAGCAGCTTGGAAGGACTGACGAGCTCCTATAATTCACCCCTCCACTTT. This sequence encodes CASSLEGLTSSYNSPLHF. This chain links TRBV5-1 with TRBJ1-6; D remains ambiguous. The V end lost 0 bases, the J end lost 0 bases, and 13 bases lay between the germline ends. The length of the CDR3 is 18 residues. CDR1 and CDR2 (germline): SGHRS, YFSETQ.

This sequence joins TRBV20-1 and TRBJ1-6; 8 bases fit TRBD1. With V trimmed by 6 bases and J by 8 bases, 6 bases remained unmatched. This CDR3 comprises 13 residues. CDR1 and CDR2 (germline): DFQATT, SNEGSKA (reference sequence). Here the CDR3 reads CSALDRADSPLHF. In nucleotides, the CDR3 is TGCAGTGCCCTGGACAGGGCTGATTCACCCCTCCACTTT.

This clonotype occurred a few times. The chain combines TRBV27 with TRBJ1-1, with D unresolved. The CDR3 extends over 13 amino acids. The V gene's germline CDR1 is MNHEY and CDR2 SMNVEV (reference sequence). The ends were cut back, 3 bases at V and 5 bases at J, with 10 bases in the middle. CDR3 in DNA: TGTGCCAGCAGTTTTGGCAGGCGTACTGAAGCTTTCTTT. Translated, it gives CASSFGRRTEAFF.

The V call is TRBV28, the J call TRBJ2-3; D gene ambiguous. CDR1 and CDR2 from the germline V gene are MDHEN and SYDVKM. V lost 1 base and J 2 bases, leaving 7 bases between the germline ends. The CDR3 has 14 amino acids. CDR3: CASSLYSLTDTQYF. The CDR3 DNA is TGTGCCAGCAGTTTATACAGCCTCACAGATACGCAGTATTTT.

The V call is TRBV5-1, the J call TRBJ1-2; no definite D call. The CDR3 covers 16 residues. Deletions cut 0 bases from V and 0 bases from J, with 12 bases between. The germline gives CDR1 SGHRS, CDR2 YFSETQ. The CDR3 spells CASSLVTATTNYGYTF. The CDR3 DNA sequence: TGCGCCAGCAGCTTGGTAACAGCTACCACTAACTATGGCTACACCTTC.

This clonotype was picked up one time. V usage is TRBV28 and J usage is TRBJ2-4; D unresolved. The V and J ends lost 7 bases and 0 bases respectively, with 10 bases between them. The CDR3 is 14 residues long. Germline loops: CDR1 MDHEN, CDR2 SYDVKM. DNA of the CDR3: TGTGCCAGCATAGGAGACCTAGCCAAAAACATTCAGTACTTC. It codes for CASIGDLAKNIQYF.

This rearrangement joins TRBV4-1 to TRBJ2-1; 10 positions match TRBD2. Trimming removed 6 bases from V and 8 bases from J; junction bases left unmatched: 10. The CDR3 runs 15 residues. CDR1 MGHRA and CDR2 YSYEKL come from the germline V gene. The CDR3 spells CASRIGLAGADEQFF. CDR3 nucleotides: TGCGCCAGCAGAATTGGGCTAGCGGGGGCCGATGAGCAGTTCTTC.

The chain recombines TRBV18 with TRBJ2-5; 10 nucleotides align to TRBD1. The V segment lost 3 bases and the J segment 5 bases; nucleotides outside the gene matches: 3. Germline CDR1 reads KGHSH; CDR2 reads LQKENI. The CDR3 spans 14 residues. The CDR3 nucleotides are TGTGCCAGCTCACCGGGACAGGGGCCGGAGACCCAGTACTTC. This encodes CASSPGQGPETQYF.

The chain is built from TRBV11-2 and TRBJ1-1; D gene ambiguous. This CDR3 contains 15 residues. Germline CDR1 reads SGHAT; CDR2 reads FQNNGV. Trimming pared 4 bases from V and 1 base from J, leaving 13 bases between. The CDR3 coding sequence is TGTGCCAGCAGCTCCTTCCAGAGTCCGAACACTGAAGCTTTCTTT. It specifies CASSSFQSPNTEAFF.

This clonotype has only a few counts. This chain links TRBV20-1 with TRBJ2-7; either TRBD1 or TRBD2 may supply D (5 bases each). CDR1 and CDR2 (germline): DFQATT, SNEGSKA (reference sequence). This CDR3 contains 14 residues. V was trimmed by 2 bases and J by 2 bases, leaving 13 bases between them. Here the CDR3 DNA reads TGCAGTGCTAGATACGGGACGGCCACCTACGAGCAGTACTTC. It translates to CSARYGTATYEQYF.

This chain uses TRBV5-6 with TRBJ2-7; the D is unclear. The germline V gene has CDR1 SGHDT and CDR2 YYEEEE. V was cut by 5 bases and J by 2 bases, with 11 bases left in between. CDR3 length: 13 residues. In DNA, the CDR3 is TGTGCCAGCAGTCCACATCGACCCTACGAGCAGTACTTC. This sequence encodes CASSPHRPYEQYF.

V usage is TRBV29-1 and J usage is TRBJ2-7, with D tentatively TRBD1 (6 bases). The V gene lost 7 bases and the J gene lost 0 bases, with 19 bases spanning the gap. Germline V gives CDR1 SQVTM, CDR2 ANQGSEA. The CDR3 is 15 amino acids. CDR3 bases: TGCAGCGGTCTGGGCTGGACAGATACCTCCTACGAGCAGTACTTC. Translating gives CSGLGWTDTSYEQYF.

J is TRBJ1-4 and V is TRBV2; D unresolved. CDR3 length equals 11 residues. The germline CDR1 and CDR2 sequences are SNHLY and FYNNEI. Between the trimmed V and J ends, which lost 6 bases and 7 bases, there was a span of 6 bases. This chain's CDR3 is CASRTTEKLFF. The CDR3 bases are TGTGCCAGCAGGACGACTGAAAAACTGTTTTTT.

The chain links TRBV29-1 to TRBJ1-5; D not resolved. V lost 6 bases and J 3 bases, leaving 9 bases between the germline ends. The germline V gene has CDR1 SQVTM and CDR2 ANQGSEA. There are 12 residues in the CDR3. Here the CDR3 DNA reads TGCAGCGTGCTGGACCCCAATCAGCCCCAGCATTTT. The encoded protein is CSVLDPNQPQHF.

This clonotype turned up a few times. The rearrangement links TRBV20-1 to TRBJ1-5, with D maybe TRBD1 (6 bases). Germline V gene sequence: CDR1 DFQATT, CDR2 SNEGSKA (reference sequence). The CDR3 spans 18 residues. V lost 1 base and J lost 0, with 19 bases in between. In DNA, the CDR3 is TGCAGTGCTAGAGCAGACCCGGGCAGGGGATATAGCAATCAGCCCCAGCATTTT. It encodes CSARADPGRGYSNQPQHF.

The genes are TRBV6-2 or TRBV6-3 and TRBJ2-5, with D possibly matching TRBD1 (7 bases). This CDR3 spans 18 amino acids. Germline V gives CDR1 MNHEY, CDR2 SVGEGT. V gave up 0 bases and J gave up 1 base, with 18 bases separating them. This CDR3 is CASSYSTGGGGFQETQYF. As DNA, the CDR3 is TGTGCCAGCAGTTACTCGACAGGAGGAGGGGGCTTCCAAGAGACCCAGTACTTC.